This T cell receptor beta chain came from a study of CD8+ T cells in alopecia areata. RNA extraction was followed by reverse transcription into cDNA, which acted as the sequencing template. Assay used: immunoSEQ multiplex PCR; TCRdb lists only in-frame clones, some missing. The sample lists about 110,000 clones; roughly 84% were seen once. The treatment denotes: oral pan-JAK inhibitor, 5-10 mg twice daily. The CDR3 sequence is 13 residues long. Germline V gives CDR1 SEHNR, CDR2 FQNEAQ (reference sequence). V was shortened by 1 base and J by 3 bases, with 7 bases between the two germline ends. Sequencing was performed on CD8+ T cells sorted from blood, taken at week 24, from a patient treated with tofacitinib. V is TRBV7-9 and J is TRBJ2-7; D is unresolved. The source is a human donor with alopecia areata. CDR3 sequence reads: CASSLEVGYEQYF. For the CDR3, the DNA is TGTGCCAGCAGCTTAGAGGTGGGCTACGAGCAGTACTTC. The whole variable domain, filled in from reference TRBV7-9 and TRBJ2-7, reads DTGVSQNPRHKITKRGQNVTFRCDPISEHNRLYWYRQTLGQGPEFLTYFQNEAQLEKSRLLSDRFSAERPKGSFSTLEIQRTEQGDSAMYLCASSLEVGYEQYFGPGTRLTVT.